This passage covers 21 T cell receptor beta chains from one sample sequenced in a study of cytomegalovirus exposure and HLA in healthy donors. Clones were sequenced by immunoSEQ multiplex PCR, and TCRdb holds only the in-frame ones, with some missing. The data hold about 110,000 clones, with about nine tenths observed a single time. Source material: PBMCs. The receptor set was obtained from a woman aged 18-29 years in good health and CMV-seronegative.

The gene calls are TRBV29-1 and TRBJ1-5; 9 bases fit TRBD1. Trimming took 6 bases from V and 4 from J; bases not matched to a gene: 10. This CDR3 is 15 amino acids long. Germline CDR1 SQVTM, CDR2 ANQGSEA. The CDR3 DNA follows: TGCAGCGTAGCGTCGGGACAGGGAAGTAATCAGCCCCAGCATTTT. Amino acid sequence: CSVASGQGSNQPQHF.

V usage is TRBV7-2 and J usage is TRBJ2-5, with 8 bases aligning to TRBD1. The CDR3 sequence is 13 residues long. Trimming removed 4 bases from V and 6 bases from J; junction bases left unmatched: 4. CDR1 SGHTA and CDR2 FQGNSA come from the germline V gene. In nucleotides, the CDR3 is TGTGCCAGCAGCTCACGACAGGGGCAGACCCAGTACTTC. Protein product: CASSSRQGQTQYF. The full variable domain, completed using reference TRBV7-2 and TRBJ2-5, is GAGVSQSPSNKVTEKGKDVELRCDPISGHTALYWYRQSLGQGLEFLIYFQGNSAPDKSGLPSDRFSAERTGGSVSTLTIQRTQQEDSAVYLCASSSRQGQTQYFGPGTRLLVL.

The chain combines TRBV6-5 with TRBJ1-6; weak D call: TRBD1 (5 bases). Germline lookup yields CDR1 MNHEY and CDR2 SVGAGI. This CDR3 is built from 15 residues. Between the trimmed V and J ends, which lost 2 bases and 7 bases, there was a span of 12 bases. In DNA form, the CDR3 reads TGTGCCAGCAGTTACCAGGGCCCTGGGAATTCACCCCTCCACTTT. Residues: CASSYQGPGNSPLHF.

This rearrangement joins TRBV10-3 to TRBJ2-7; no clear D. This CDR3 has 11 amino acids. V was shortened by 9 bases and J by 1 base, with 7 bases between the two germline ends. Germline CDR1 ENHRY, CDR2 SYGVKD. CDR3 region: CAMADSYEQYF. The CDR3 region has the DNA TGTGCCATGGCTGATTCCTACGAGCAGTACTTC.

CDR3 residues: CASSLGQGGSSYEQYF. DNA for the CDR3: TGCGCCAGCAGCTTGGGACAGGGTGGGAGCTCCTACGAGCAGTACTTC. The gene calls are TRBV5-1 and TRBJ2-7; 7 bases agree with TRBD1. The ends lost 0 bases at V and 0 bases at J; junction bases unmatched: 6. Germline V gene lookup returns CDR1 SGHRS and CDR2 YFSETQ. CDR3 length: 16 amino acids.

The CDR3 DNA reads as TGTGCCAGCAGCTTAGCCAGGGGAGGGGAGACCCAGTACTTC. It yields the protein CASSLARGGETQYF. V gene TRBV7-9 combines with J gene TRBJ2-5; maybe TRBD2 (7 bases). V dropped 0 bases and J dropped 5 bases, with 10 bases sitting between them. The germline V gene has CDR1 SEHNR and CDR2 FQNEAQ (reference sequence). The CDR3 totals 14 residues.

In DNA, the CDR3 is TGTGCCTGGGATCCAGGAGGGGATGGTGATACGCAGTATTTT. Its translation: CAWDPGGDGDTQYF. The V gene is TRBV30, the J gene TRBJ2-3; TRBD2 might be the D (6 bases). Germline V gene lookup returns CDR1 GTSNPN and CDR2 SVGIG (reference sequence). Trimming removed 5 bases at V and 6 bases at J, with 18 bases between. The CDR3 length is 14 residues. The full variable domain, rest sourced from reference TRBV30 and TRBJ2-3, is SQTIHQWPATLVQPVGSPLSLECTVEGTSNPNLYWYRQAAGRGLQLLFYSVGIGQISSEVPQNLSASRPQDRQFILSSKKLLLSDSGFYLCAWDPGGDGDTQYFGPGTRLTVL.

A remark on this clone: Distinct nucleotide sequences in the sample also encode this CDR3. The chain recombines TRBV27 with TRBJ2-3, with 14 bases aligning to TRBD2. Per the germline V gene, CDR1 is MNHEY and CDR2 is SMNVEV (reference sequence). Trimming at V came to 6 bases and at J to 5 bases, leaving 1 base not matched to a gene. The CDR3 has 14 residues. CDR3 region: CASSGTSGRDTQYF. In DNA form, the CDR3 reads TGTGCCAGCAGCGGGACTAGCGGGAGAGATACGCAGTATTTT.

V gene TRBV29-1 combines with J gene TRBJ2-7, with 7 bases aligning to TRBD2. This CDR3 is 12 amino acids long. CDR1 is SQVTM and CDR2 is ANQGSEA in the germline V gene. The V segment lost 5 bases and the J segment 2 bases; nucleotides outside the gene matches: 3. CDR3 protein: CSVLAATYEQYF. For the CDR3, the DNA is TGCAGCGTTCTAGCGGCCACCTACGAGCAGTACTTC.

The CDR3 protein is CASSWDTNTEAFF. The DNA of the CDR3 is TGTGCCAGCAGTTGGGACACAAACACTGAAGCTTTCTTT. The chain combines TRBV6-5 with TRBJ1-1; tentative D call: TRBD1 (6 bases). The V and J ends lost 4 bases and 2 bases respectively, with 8 bases between them. Germline loops: CDR1 MNHEY, CDR2 SVGAGI. The CDR3 is 13 residues long.

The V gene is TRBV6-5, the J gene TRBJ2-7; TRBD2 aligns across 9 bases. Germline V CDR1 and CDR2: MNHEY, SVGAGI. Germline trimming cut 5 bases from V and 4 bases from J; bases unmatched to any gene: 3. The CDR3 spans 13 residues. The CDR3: CASSSGRNYEQYF. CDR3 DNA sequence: TGTGCCAGCAGTAGCGGGAGGAATTACGAGCAGTACTTC.

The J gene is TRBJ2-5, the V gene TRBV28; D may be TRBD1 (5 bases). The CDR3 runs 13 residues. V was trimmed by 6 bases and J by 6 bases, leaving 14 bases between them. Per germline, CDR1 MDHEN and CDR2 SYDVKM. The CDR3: CASRAGLPQTQYF. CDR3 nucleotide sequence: TGTGCCAGCAGGGCAGGGCTCCCCCAGACCCAGTACTTC.

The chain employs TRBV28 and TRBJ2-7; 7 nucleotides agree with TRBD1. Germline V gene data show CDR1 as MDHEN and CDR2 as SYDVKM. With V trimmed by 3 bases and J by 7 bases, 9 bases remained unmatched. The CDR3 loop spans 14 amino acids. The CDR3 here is CASSFGTALSEQYF. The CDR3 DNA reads TGTGCCAGCAGTTTTGGGACAGCCTTATCAGAGCAGTACTTC.

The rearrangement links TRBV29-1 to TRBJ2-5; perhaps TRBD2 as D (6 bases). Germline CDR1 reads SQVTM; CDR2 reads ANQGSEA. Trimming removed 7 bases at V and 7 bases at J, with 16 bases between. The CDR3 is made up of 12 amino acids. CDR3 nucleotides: TGCAGCGCACGGGACTCCTTGGGGACCCAGTACTTC. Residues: CSARDSLGTQYF.

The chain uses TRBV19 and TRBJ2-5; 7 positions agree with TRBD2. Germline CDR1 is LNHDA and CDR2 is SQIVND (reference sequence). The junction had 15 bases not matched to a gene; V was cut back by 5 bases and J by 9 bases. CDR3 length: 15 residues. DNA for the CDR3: TGTGCCAGTAGTTGGAGGGGAGGGCTGGCCAGAGCCCAGTACTTC. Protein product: CASSWRGGLARAQYF.

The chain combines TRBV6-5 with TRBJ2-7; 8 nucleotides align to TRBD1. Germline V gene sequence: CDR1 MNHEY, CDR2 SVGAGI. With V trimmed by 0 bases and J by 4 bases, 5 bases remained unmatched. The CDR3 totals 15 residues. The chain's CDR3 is CASSYSFTGGYEQYF. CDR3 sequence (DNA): TGTGCCAGCAGTTACTCGTTCACAGGGGGGTACGAGCAGTACTTC.

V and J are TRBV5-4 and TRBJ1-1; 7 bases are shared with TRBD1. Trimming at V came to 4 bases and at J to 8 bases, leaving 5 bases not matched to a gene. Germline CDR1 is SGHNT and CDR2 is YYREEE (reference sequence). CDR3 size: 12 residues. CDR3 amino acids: CASSAGTAEAFF. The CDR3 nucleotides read TGTGCCAGCAGCGCCGGGACAGCAGAAGCTTTCTTT.

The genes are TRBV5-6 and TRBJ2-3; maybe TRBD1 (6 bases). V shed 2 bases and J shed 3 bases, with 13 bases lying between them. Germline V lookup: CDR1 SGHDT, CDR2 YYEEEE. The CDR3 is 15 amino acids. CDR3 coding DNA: TGTGCCAGCAGCTTAAAGGCAGGGGCAACAGATACGCAGTATTTT. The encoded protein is CASSLKAGATDTQYF.

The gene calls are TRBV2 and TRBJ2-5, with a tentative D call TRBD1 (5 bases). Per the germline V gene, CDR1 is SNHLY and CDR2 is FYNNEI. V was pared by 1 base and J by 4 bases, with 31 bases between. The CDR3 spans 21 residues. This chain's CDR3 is CASSEVSSKSVIGALVETQYF. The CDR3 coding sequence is TGTGCCAGCAGTGAAGTCAGTTCGAAGTCCGTAATTGGGGCCCTCGTAGAGACCCAGTACTTC.

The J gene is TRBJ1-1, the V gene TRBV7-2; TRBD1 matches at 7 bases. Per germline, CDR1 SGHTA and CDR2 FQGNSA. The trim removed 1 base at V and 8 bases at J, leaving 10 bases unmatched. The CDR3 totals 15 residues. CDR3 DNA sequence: TGTGCCAGCAGCTTAGACCCTCGGGGACAGAGAGAAGCTTTCTTT. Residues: CASSLDPRGQREAFF. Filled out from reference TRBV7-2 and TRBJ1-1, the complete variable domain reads GAGVSQSPSNKVTEKGKDVELRCDPISGHTALYWYRQSLGQGLEFLIYFQGNSAPDKSGLPSDRFSAERTGGSVSTLTIQRTQQEDSAVYLCASSLDPRGQREAFFGQGTRLTVV.

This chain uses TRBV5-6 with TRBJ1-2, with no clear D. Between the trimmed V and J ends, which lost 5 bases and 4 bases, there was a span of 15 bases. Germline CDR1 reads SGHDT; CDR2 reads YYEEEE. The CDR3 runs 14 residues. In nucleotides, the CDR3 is TGTGCCAGCAGTTCCCAGGCCCTGCTCTATGGCTACACCTTC. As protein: CASSSQALLYGYTF.